The 30 T cell receptor beta chains below were found in one sample sequenced in a study of T cells in Graves' hyperthyroidism and ophthalmopathy. There were TCR beta CDR3 regions amplified from RNA transcripts. HTBI primers were used for first-round RT-PCR of the TCR CDR3. TCRdb re-derived calls from the multiplex PCR reads in MiXCR, one entry per CDR3 protein. The profile covers about 350,000 distinct CDR3 sequences, with approximately 15% appearing a single time and under 30% taken by the ten largest. The sequenced sample was blood. These receptors all stem from a woman between 25 and 40 years old with Graves' hyperthyroidism.

This clonotype has a count of ten or more. The chain carries TRBV2 and TRBJ2-7, with TRBD2 matching 13 bases. From germline, CDR1 is SNHLY and CDR2 FYNNEI. With V trimmed by 6 bases and J by 4 bases, 15 bases remained unmatched. This CDR3 region has 18 residues. The CDR3 sequence is CASSASRTSGRATYEQYF. The CDR3 DNA reads as TGTGCCAGCAGCGCATCTCGGACTAGCGGGAGAGCTACTTACGAGCAGTACTTC.

This clonotype occurred many times. CDR3 bases: TGCAGTGTGACACCCGGGACAGGTTACAATGAGCAGTTCTTC. Its translation: CSVTPGTGYNEQFF. The V and J genes are TRBV20-1 and TRBJ2-1; 8 bases line up with TRBD1. The CDR3 runs 14 residues. Unmatched junction bases numbered 9, after V lost 7 bases and J lost 4 bases. Germline assignment: CDR1 DFQATT and CDR2 SNEGSKA (reference sequence).

In this sample, this clonotype turned up many times. The chain has TRBV6-1 and TRBJ1-3, with D hard to call. V lost 3 bases and J lost 4, with 7 bases in between. This CDR3 has 13 amino acids. Germline loops: CDR1 MNHNS, CDR2 SASEGT. Here the CDR3 reads CASSDRSGNTIYF. The DNA of the CDR3 is TGTGCCAGCAGTGACAGGTCGGGAAACACCATATATTTT.

This chain connects TRBV6-2 or TRBV6-3 to TRBJ2-1; tentatively, D is TRBD2 (6 bases). This CDR3 region has 17 residues. Between the trimmed V and J ends, which lost 3 bases and 8 bases, there was a span of 23 bases. Germline V CDR1 and CDR2: MNHEY, SVGEGT. The CDR3 DNA reads as TGTGCCAGCAGTTATCGCGGGGAGCGATTAATAGGCGATGAGCAGTTCTTC. Translation gives CASSYRGERLIGDEQFF.

This clonotype was seen only a few times. This chain joins TRBV6-1 and TRBJ2-7; 8 bases are a match to TRBD1. CDR1 and CDR2 (germline): MNHNS, SASEGT. The CDR3 totals 15 residues. With V trimmed by 6 bases and J by 1 base, 8 bases remained unmatched. The CDR3 protein is CASSSIGTGSYEQYF. The CDR3 region has the DNA TGTGCCAGCAGCTCAATCGGGACAGGATCCTACGAGCAGTACTTC.

This clonotype was counted a few times. CDR3 amino acids: CASSLDGGNSGNTIYF. The CDR3 DNA reads as TGTGCCAGCAGCTTAGACGGGGGGAACTCTGGAAACACCATATATTTT. The V gene is TRBV7-2, the J gene TRBJ1-3; D might be TRBD1 (5 bases). The CDR3 sequence is 16 residues long. Germline CDR1 and CDR2: SGHTA and FQGNSA. V lost 1 base and J lost 0, with 10 bases in between.

The CDR3 region has the DNA TGTGCCTGGAGACGGGGTAAGGGCTCCTACGAGCAGTACTTC. Translating gives CAWRRGKGSYEQYF. The chain links TRBV30 to TRBJ2-7; a weak D match, TRBD2 (5 bases). The CDR3 sequence is 14 residues long. V lost 3 bases and J lost 0, with 12 bases in between. Germline CDR1 and CDR2: GTSNPN and SVGIG (reference sequence).

The chain is built from TRBV12-3 or TRBV12-4 and TRBJ2-6; 8 bases fit TRBD1. V trimming: 6 bases; J trimming: 2 bases; junction bases outside the gene matches: 9. The length of the CDR3 is 17 residues. The CDR3 sequence is CASSSTSTGAGANVLTF. The CDR3 nucleotides read TGTGCCAGCAGCTCCACCTCGACAGGGGCTGGGGCCAACGTCCTGACTTTC.

This clonotype has only a few counts. The CDR3: CASSSGTQSSYEQYF. The CDR3 DNA reads TGTGCCAGCAGCTCCGGGACCCAGAGCTCCTACGAGCAGTACTTC. V usage is TRBV5-8 and J usage is TRBJ2-7; tentatively, D is TRBD1 or TRBD2 (5 bases each). The CDR3 runs 15 residues. Germline assignment: CDR1 SGHTS and CDR2 YDEGEE. V lost 3 bases and J 0 bases, leaving 13 bases between the germline ends.

Ten or more counts support this clonotype. The V and J genes are TRBV20-1 and TRBJ2-3, with D perhaps TRBD1 or TRBD2 (5 bases each). The ends were cut back, 0 bases at V and 2 bases at J, with 9 bases in the middle. This CDR3 has 14 residues. The V gene's germline CDR1 is DFQATT and CDR2 SNEGSKA (reference sequence). The chain's CDR3 is CSARDPGLTDTQYF. The CDR3, as DNA: TGCAGTGCTAGAGATCCGGGGCTCACAGATACGCAGTATTTT.

This clonotype was counted many times. The rearrangement uses TRBV27 and TRBJ2-2; 10 nucleotides line up with TRBD2. The CDR3 length is 17 residues. Trimming cost V 8 bases and J 1 base; bases outside gene matches: 10. Per the germline V gene, CDR1 is MNHEY and CDR2 is SMNVEV (reference sequence). CDR3 residues: CASVASGRGLNTGELFF. Written as DNA, the CDR3 is TGTGCCAGCGTAGCTAGCGGGAGAGGTCTGAACACCGGGGAGCTGTTTTTT.

CDR3 coding DNA: TGTGCCAGCAGCCCGTTTGGAGCGGGAGAGGGGACCCAGTACTTC. Translating gives CASSPFGAGEGTQYF. The rearrangement links TRBV27 to TRBJ2-5; 8 bases match TRBD2. Germline V lookup: CDR1 MNHEY, CDR2 SMNVEV (reference sequence). The V and J ends lost 6 bases and 7 bases, in that order; junction bases with no gene match: 13. The CDR3 runs 15 residues.

This chain links TRBV19 with TRBJ1-2; the D is unclear. Trimming removed 6 bases from V and 5 bases from J, with 16 bases in between. Germline loops: CDR1 LNHDA, CDR2 SQIVND (reference sequence). The CDR3 consists of 14 residues. The CDR3, as DNA: TGTGCCAGTAGGGCGGACGGTGGGTTGTATGGCTACACCTTC. This encodes CASRADGGLYGYTF.

V usage is TRBV28 and J usage is TRBJ2-7; D is uncertain. Germline values: CDR1 MDHEN, CDR2 SYDVKM. Trimming shortened V by 7 bases and J by 3 bases, and 7 bases separated the two germline ends. The CDR3 has 11 amino acids. The CDR3 DNA sequence: TGTGCCAGCATGGGCGACTACGAGCAGTACTTC. Amino acid sequence: CASMGDYEQYF.

This clonotype was picked up many times. The chain combines TRBV7-2 with TRBJ2-7; a weak D match, TRBD2 (5 bases). Trimming stripped 5 bases from V and 2 bases from J, with 10 bases between. Germline assignment: CDR1 SGHTA and CDR2 FQGNSA. The CDR3 spans 13 residues. This CDR3 is CASSPGEPYEQYF. CDR3 bases: TGTGCCAGCAGCCCCGGGGAGCCCTACGAGCAGTACTTC.

This clonotype was observed a single time. The chain employs TRBV5-6 and TRBJ1-2, with a weak D call TRBD1 (6 bases). The CDR3 has 14 residues. The germline V and J ends were trimmed by 2 bases and 3 bases, with 11 bases remaining between them. Germline CDR1 SGHDT, CDR2 YYEEEE. The CDR3 coding sequence is TGTGCCAGCAGCTTTCGGGGGCCCGACTATGGCTACACCTTC. Its protein product is CASSFRGPDYGYTF.

The chain links TRBV30 to TRBJ2-1; 11 nucleotides align to TRBD2. V was pared by 3 bases and J by 7 bases, with 2 bases of the junction left unmatched. Germline values: CDR1 GTSNPN, CDR2 SVGIG (reference sequence). The CDR3 is 13 residues long. Here the CDR3 reads CAWRLAGENEQFF. The DNA for the CDR3 is TGTGCCTGGAGACTAGCGGGAGAGAATGAGCAGTTCTTC.

The rearrangement joins TRBV5-4 to TRBJ2-2; D remains ambiguous. The CDR3 has 13 residues. Per germline, CDR1 SGHNT and CDR2 YYREEE (reference sequence). V was clipped by 4 bases and J by 7 bases, with 11 bases between them. The DNA for the CDR3 is TGTGCCAGCAGCCCGGTGGGGAACGGGGAGCTGTTTTTT. As protein: CASSPVGNGELFF.

This clonotype has at least ten counts. This chain links TRBV20-1 with TRBJ2-1, with 8 bases lining up with TRBD2. The V segment lost 6 bases and the J segment 2 bases; nucleotides outside the gene matches: 6. This CDR3 region has 14 residues. Germline loops: CDR1 DFQATT, CDR2 SNEGSKA (reference sequence). In DNA form, the CDR3 reads TGCAGTGCAAAGAAAGCGGGAGCCTACAATGAGCAGTTCTTC. Translation: CSAKKAGAYNEQFF.

V usage is TRBV3-1 and J usage is TRBJ2-5; D might be TRBD2 (5 bases). V lost 4 bases to trimming and J lost 2 bases, with 11 bases between them. The germline V gene has CDR1 LGHDT and CDR2 YNNKEL (reference sequence). The length of the CDR3 is 14 residues. The CDR3 region is CASSLGRLQETQYF. The CDR3 DNA follows: TGTGCCAGCAGCCTTGGGAGACTTCAAGAGACCCAGTACTTC.

This clonotype was detected ten times or more. This chain links TRBV6-1 with TRBJ1-2; TRBD1 matches at 8 bases. The CDR3 runs to 13 residues. V dropped 6 bases and J dropped 7; count of bases not matched to a gene: 7. Germline CDR1 MNHNS, CDR2 SASEGT. CDR3 coding DNA: TGTGCCAGCAGCCACAGGGGGGGGACTGGCTACACCTTC. The encoded protein is CASSHRGGTGYTF.

There are many counts of this clonotype. The CDR3 loop reads CASSQGGIGEAFF. DNA of the CDR3: TGTGCCAGCAGTCAAGGGGGGATAGGGGAAGCTTTCTTT. The genes are TRBV6-1 and TRBJ1-1; D may be TRBD1 (6 bases). CDR3 length: 13 residues. CDR1 is MNHNS and CDR2 is SASEGT in the germline V gene. The V end was cut by 5 bases, the J end by 8 bases, with 15 bases between.

As for this clonotype: One junction end does not reproduce the germline sequence, and a read error may be involved. V usage is TRBV11-1 and J usage is TRBJ1-4; maybe TRBD1 (5 bases). This CDR3 spans 15 amino acids. The V gene's germline CDR1 is SGHAT and CDR2 FQDESV (reference sequence). The CDR3 DNA sequence: TGCGCCAGCAGCCAAGACGCAGGGAAGGATGAAAAACTGTTTTTT. Residues: CASSQDAGKDEKLFF.

This chain uses TRBV28 with TRBJ2-7; 13 nucleotides line up with TRBD2. Trimming at V came to 6 bases and at J to 2 bases, leaving 7 bases not matched to a gene. This CDR3 spans 16 amino acids. Germline V lookup: CDR1 MDHEN, CDR2 SYDVKM. This chain's CDR3 is CASSPTGTSGTYEQYF. Here the CDR3 DNA reads TGTGCCAGCAGCCCAACCGGGACTAGCGGGACCTACGAGCAGTACTTC.

This clonotype has more than one count but fewer than ten. V gene TRBV25-1 combines with J gene TRBJ2-1; possible D gene TRBD2, 5 bases. Trimming pared 5 bases from V and 8 bases from J, leaving 13 bases between. The germline V gene encodes CDR1 MGHDK and CDR2 SYGVNS. The CDR3 sequence is 13 residues long. The CDR3 DNA sequence: TGTGCCAGCAGTCTGGACTCCCGAGATGAGCAGTTCTTC. This codes for CASSLDSRDEQFF.

The sample holds many counts of this clonotype. V gene TRBV24-1 combines with J gene TRBJ2-2; no clear D gene. V was pared by 6 bases and J by 5 bases, with 9 bases between. The CDR3 is made up of 13 amino acids. Germline lookup yields CDR1 KGHDR and CDR2 SFDVKD. CDR3 protein: CATSRSLTGELFF. The CDR3, as DNA: TGTGCCACCAGTCGATCATTGACCGGGGAGCTGTTTTTT.

This clonotype was recorded many times. V gene TRBV28 combines with J gene TRBJ2-1; D may match TRBD1 or TRBD2 (5 bases each). Germline V gene data show CDR1 as MDHEN and CDR2 as SYDVKM. Trimming took 9 bases from V and 9 from J, leaving 21 bases between them. The CDR3 is 14 amino acids. The CDR3 bases are TGTGCCAGTACCGGGACCCCGTCGGCGATTGAGCAGTTCTTC. Amino acid sequence: CASTGTPSAIEQFF.

This clonotype was recorded a few times. The J gene is TRBJ2-5, the V gene TRBV5-1; the D is unclear. In germline, CDR1 is SGHRS, CDR2 YFSETQ. Trimming cost V 3 bases and J 4 bases, with 13 bases left between them. CDR3 length: 14 amino acids. The DNA of the CDR3 is TGCGCCAGCAGCTCCCCGGGTCTAGGAGAGACCCAGTACTTC. This encodes CASSSPGLGETQYF.

Ten or more counts support this clonotype. The rearrangement joins TRBV15 to TRBJ2-4; D gene ambiguous. Per the germline V gene, CDR1 is LNHNV and CDR2 is YYDKDF (reference sequence). Trimming cost V 3 bases and J 0 bases, with 18 bases left between them. The CDR3 totals 18 residues. In DNA, the CDR3 is TGTGCCACCAGCAGCAACTTCCCGATTGACCTAGCCAAAAACATTCAGTACTTC. Translation: CATSSNFPIDLAKNIQYF.

This clonotype was picked up many times. In DNA form, the CDR3 reads TGTGCCAGCAGTTACGAGGTAGGTCAGCCCCAGCATTTT. Residues: CASSYEVGQPQHF. V usage is TRBV6-2 or TRBV6-3 and J usage is TRBJ1-5; D not resolved. The CDR3 length is 13 residues. Trimming took 2 bases from V and 6 from J, leaving 8 bases between them. CDR1 and CDR2 from the germline V gene are MNHEY and SVGEGT.